The TCR beta chain described here comes from a study of response to subunit inactivated influenza vaccine. MiXCR, run by TCRdb on the RT-PCR reads, gives a single entry per CDR3 protein. The sample consists of some 550,000 distinct CDR3 sequences, around 25% of them appearing once. There are a few counts of this clonotype. The V and J ends lost 5 bases and 6 bases respectively, with 11 bases between them. The CDR3 totals 12 residues. Germline V CDR1 and CDR2: SGHVS, FQNEAQ. This sample was shared with a second study, whose subject was T cells expressing NK-cell markers. Per that study: UMIs were included in TCR beta cDNA generated by 5'RACE template switching.

The source material was CD4+ T cells sorted from PBMCs, sampled 11 to 12 days after vaccination. The gene calls are TRBV7-8 and TRBJ2-7; D possibly corresponds to TRBD2 (5 bases). The receptor comes from a man in his fifties who received an inactivated influenza vaccine. The CDR3 region has the DNA TGTGCCAGCAGCCAAACGAGGGTCGAGCAGTACTTC. Its translation is CASSQTRVEQYF.